Given below is one T cell receptor (beta chain) in context. Its antigen is not identified. Germline loops: CDR1 MGHRA, CDR2 YSYEKL. The length of the CDR3 is 17 residues. V lost 2 bases to trimming and J lost 4 bases; unmatched junction nucleotides: 12. This sample is part of a study of cytomegalovirus exposure and HLA in healthy donors. Study-wide findings and caveats: A list of 164 TCR beta chains associated with cytomegalovirus was given. Later analysis suggested links between common viral pathogens and several top significant clusters.

The PCR had 60 Vbeta and 13 Jbeta primers. Here immunoSEQ multiplex PCR was the method, and the copy in TCRdb shows in-frame clones only, minus some. This sample has 100,000 to 150,000 clones; 74% occur once, and the top ten carry over 3.5%. This receptor was taken from a woman aged 50 to 60 in good health and CMV-seropositive. Specimen: PBMCs. The chain links TRBV4-1 to TRBJ2-5; 8 positions agree with TRBD2. CDR3 nucleotide sequence: TGCGCCAGCAGCCAAAAAACGGGACTAGTCTGGGGAGAGACCCAGTACTTC. Amino acids: CASSQKTGLVWGETQYF.